The 11 T cell receptor beta chains below were found in one sample sequenced in a study of shared T cell receptors in the human thymus. Clones were sequenced by immunoSEQ multiplex PCR, and TCRdb holds only the in-frame ones, with some missing. The sample has 700,000 or so clones, approximately 83% seen once. These data also featured in a second study, about human thymus T cells.

Specimen: thymocytes. The receptors derive from a girl under three years old with a congenital heart defect.

The rearrangement links TRBV25-1 to TRBJ2-2, with 10 bases fitting TRBD1. The junction had 15 bases not matched to a gene; V was cut back by 6 bases and J by 5 bases. This CDR3 comprises 18 residues. Germline loops: CDR1 MGHDK, CDR2 SYGVNS. The CDR3 here is CASSRRGQGSPRTGELFF. The CDR3 nucleotides are TGTGCCAGCAGCCGACGGGGACAGGGGTCACCCCGGACCGGGGAGCTGTTTTTT.

V usage is TRBV5-6 and J usage is TRBJ2-1, with D possibly TRBD1 on 6 matching bases. V shed 3 bases and J shed 0 bases, with 16 bases lying between them. The germline V gene has CDR1 SGHDT and CDR2 YYEEEE. The length of the CDR3 is 17 residues. This CDR3 reads CASSSPKTGRSYNEQFF. The DNA for the CDR3 is TGTGCCAGCAGCTCTCCGAAGACAGGACGCTCCTACAATGAGCAGTTCTTC.

This clone came up a few times. The chain joins TRBV19 to TRBJ2-7, with TRBD1 as a possible D gene (5 bases). The V gene lost 3 bases and the J gene lost 2 bases, with 8 bases spanning the gap. There are 13 residues in the CDR3. Germline CDR1 and CDR2: LNHDA and SQIVND (reference sequence). The CDR3 DNA sequence: TGTGCCAGTAGTATGGGGCTTCCCTACGAGCAGTACTTC. Its protein product is CASSMGLPYEQYF.

V gene TRBV19 combines with J gene TRBJ1-5; D might be TRBD1 (6 bases). Germline values: CDR1 LNHDA, CDR2 SQIVND (reference sequence). The CDR3 covers 14 residues. Trimming pared 5 bases from V and 5 bases from J, leaving 13 bases between. The CDR3 sequence is CASSYRKGDQPQHF. The CDR3 DNA sequence: TGTGCCAGTAGTTACAGGAAGGGGGATCAGCCCCAGCATTTT.

The CDR3 region has the DNA TGTGCCAGCTCACCTTACGACAGGGTTTGGGAGCAGTACTTC. This sequence encodes CASSPYDRVWEQYF. The J gene is TRBJ2-7, the V gene TRBV18; TRBD1 aligns across 7 bases. Trimming removed 3 bases from V and 7 bases from J; junction bases left unmatched: 9. The CDR3 is 14 amino acids. Germline assignment: CDR1 KGHSH and CDR2 LQKENI.

V gene TRBV11-2 combines with J gene TRBJ2-1; 7 nucleotides match TRBD1. Trimming at V came to 3 bases and at J to 5 bases, leaving 4 bases not matched to a gene. Per germline, CDR1 SGHAT and CDR2 FQNNGV. The CDR3 runs to 14 residues. The CDR3 DNA follows: TGTGCCAGCAGCTTCGGACAGGAGAACAATGAGCAGTTCTTC. The encoded protein is CASSFGQENNEQFF.

Only a few counts were recorded for this clone. The CDR3: CASSQAGHTVGGTIYF. CDR3 DNA sequence: TGTGCCAGCAGCCAAGCGGGTCACACGGTAGGAGGCACCATATATTTT. This chain connects TRBV14 to TRBJ1-3; D is undetermined. V shed 1 base and J shed 9 bases, with 19 bases lying between them. Germline CDR1 SGHDN, CDR2 FVKESK. The CDR3 is 16 residues long.

This chain connects TRBV27 to TRBJ1-2, with D possibly matching TRBD1 (5 bases). Deletions cut 6 bases from V and 2 bases from J, with 25 bases between. The CDR3 sequence is 18 residues long. Germline CDR1 MNHEY, CDR2 SMNVEV (reference sequence). CDR3 sequence: CASSPLIQGRAFNYGYTF. CDR3 nucleotides: TGTGCCAGCAGCCCACTTATCCAGGGTCGGGCCTTCAACTATGGCTACACCTTC.

V usage is TRBV6-5 and J usage is TRBJ2-7, with 9 positions matching TRBD1. The CDR3 is 15 amino acids. Germline CDR1 reads MNHEY; CDR2 reads SVGAGI. The ends lost 6 bases at V and 6 bases at J; junction bases unmatched: 12. CDR3 in DNA: TGTGCCAGCAGCAACGAGGGACAGGGCGTTGGCGAGCAGTACTTC. Translating gives CASSNEGQGVGEQYF.

The rearrangement uses TRBV7-9 and TRBJ2-2, with a weak D call TRBD2 (6 bases). The CDR3 has 16 residues. The V and J ends lost 0 bases and 1 base respectively, with 9 bases between them. Germline V gives CDR1 SEHNR, CDR2 FQNEAQ (reference sequence). CDR3 loop: CASSLAGGQNTGELFF. The CDR3 DNA reads TGTGCCAGCAGCTTAGCGGGAGGACAGAACACCGGGGAGCTGTTTTTT.

The chain has TRBV7-9 and TRBJ2-1, with 9 bases that match TRBD2. Germline CDR1 is SEHNR and CDR2 is FQNEAQ (reference sequence). Germline trimming cut 5 bases from V and 10 bases from J; bases unmatched to any gene: 15. CDR3 length: 16 amino acids. CDR3 sequence: CASSPLWGGGAWEQFF. In DNA, the CDR3 is TGTGCCAGCAGCCCCCTTTGGGGCGGGGGGGCATGGGAGCAGTTCTTC.